A single sample is the source of the 29 T cell receptor beta chains below, sequenced in a study of shared clonotypes between healthy human individuals. Terminally differentiated effector memory CD45RA+ cells were excluded from the naive CD8 cells, which were CD45RO-negative and positively selected for CCR7. Here immunoSEQ multiplex PCR was the method, and the copy in TCRdb shows in-frame clones only, minus some. The sample contains roughly 1,800,000 clones, about 95% of which appear only once. Sample: naive CD8+ T cells sorted from blood. The receptors were sampled from a young man in good health.

The V and J genes are TRBV29-1 and TRBJ1-1; no clear D. The CDR3 runs 11 residues. V was pared by 0 bases and J by 8 bases, with 7 bases between. Germline V CDR1 and CDR2: SQVTM, ANQGSEA. This CDR3 reads CSVEDPREAFF. As DNA, the CDR3 is TGCAGCGTTGAAGATCCGAGGGAAGCTTTCTTT.

V gene TRBV30 combines with J gene TRBJ2-1; D gene unclear. Trimming pared 0 bases from V and 5 bases from J, leaving 11 bases between. Germline assignment: CDR1 GTSNPN and CDR2 SVGIG (reference sequence). This CDR3 comprises 14 residues. The DNA of the CDR3 is TGTGCCTGGAGTGTGACTCAGATCGACAATGAGCAGTTCTTC. Its protein is CAWSVTQIDNEQFF.

The chain links TRBV4-3 to TRBJ2-2; D is uncertain. Germline V gene sequence: CDR1 LGHNA, CDR2 YSLEER. V lost 0 bases and J 1 base, leaving 9 bases between the germline ends. This CDR3 spans 16 amino acids. CDR3 sequence (DNA): TGCGCCAGCAGCCAAGATTGGTCCAAGAACACCGGGGAGCTGTTTTTT. As protein: CASSQDWSKNTGELFF.

V gene TRBV5-6 combines with J gene TRBJ2-7; maybe TRBD2 (6 bases). Trimming stripped 5 bases from V and 0 bases from J, with 15 bases between. Per germline, CDR1 SGHDT and CDR2 YYEEEE. The CDR3 is 15 residues long. In DNA form, the CDR3 reads TGTGCCAGCAGTGACATTGGCGGGACCTCCTACGAGCAGTACTTC. Protein product: CASSDIGGTSYEQYF.

V is TRBV6-1 and J is TRBJ2-7; D tentatively fits TRBD1 or TRBD2 (5 bases each). CDR1 MNHNS and CDR2 SASEGT come from the germline V gene. Deletions cut 6 bases from V and 6 bases from J, with 15 bases between. CDR3 size: 13 residues. Here the CDR3 reads CASSPGPLLEQYF. The CDR3 bases are TGTGCCAGCAGCCCGGGACCCCTCCTCGAGCAGTACTTC.

The chain combines TRBV28 with TRBJ2-7, with D perhaps matching TRBD1 (7 bases). From germline, CDR1 is MDHEN and CDR2 SYDVKM. The V and J ends lost 3 bases and 3 bases respectively, with 18 bases between them. This CDR3 spans 16 amino acids. The CDR3 reads CASSFSVGGGVYEQYF. Written as DNA, the CDR3 is TGTGCCAGCAGTTTTTCGGTAGGGGGCGGGGTCTACGAGCAGTACTTC. The variable domain in full, with the rest retrieved from reference TRBV28 and TRBJ2-7, is DVKVTQSSRYLVKRTGEKVFLECVQDMDHENMFWYRQDPGLGLRLIYFSYDVKMKEKGDIPEGYSVSREKKERFSLILESASTNQTSMYLCASSFSVGGGVYEQYFGPGTRLTVT.

This chain links TRBV29-1 with TRBJ1-2; 8 nucleotides line up with TRBD1. After removal of 0 bases from V and 7 bases from J, the junction contained 13 bases not matched to a gene. The CDR3 totals 16 residues. Per germline, CDR1 SQVTM and CDR2 ANQGSEA. The CDR3 loop reads CSVEDPGGRGPSGYTF. In nucleotides, the CDR3 is TGCAGCGTTGAAGATCCAGGGGGCCGCGGACCAAGTGGCTACACCTTC.

Here the CDR3 DNA reads TGTGCCAGCAGCTTCAGGGAGGGGGATACCTACGAGCAGTACTTC. Amino acid sequence: CASSFREGDTYEQYF. V and J are TRBV7-9 and TRBJ2-7; the D gene is possibly TRBD2 (7 bases). Germline loops: CDR1 SEHNR, CDR2 FQNEAQ (reference sequence). The CDR3 contains 15 residues. The ends were cut back, 3 bases at V and 2 bases at J, with 14 bases in the middle.

As concerns this clone: This same CDR3 is encoded by further DNA sequences in the sample. The chain combines TRBV5-6 with TRBJ2-7, with no clear D. V lost 0 bases, J lost 4 bases, and 11 bases lay in between. Per germline, CDR1 SGHDT and CDR2 YYEEEE. This CDR3 spans 14 amino acids. The CDR3 reads CASSLGGSRYEQYF. CDR3 coding DNA: TGTGCCAGCAGCTTGGGGGGTAGCCGGTACGAGCAGTACTTC.

The chain employs TRBV27 and TRBJ2-7, with D uncertain. The CDR3 consists of 13 residues. Germline values: CDR1 MNHEY, CDR2 SMNVEV (reference sequence). Deletions cut 3 bases from V and 2 bases from J, with 8 bases between. The CDR3 region is CASSLGFPYEQYF. DNA for the CDR3: TGTGCCAGCAGTTTGGGGTTTCCCTACGAGCAGTACTTC.

Notes on this clone: The sample holds other DNA sequences that translate to the same CDR3. This chain links TRBV4-3 with TRBJ2-3, with 12 bases that match TRBD2. CDR3 length: 16 amino acids. CDR1 and CDR2 (germline): LGHNA, YSLEER. Trimming removed 3 bases from V and 0 bases from J; junction bases left unmatched: 1. The CDR3 loop is CASSQGTSGSTDTQYF. In DNA form, the CDR3 reads TGCGCCAGCAGCCAGGGGACTAGCGGGAGCACAGATACGCAGTATTTT.

This clone was observed a single time. Other DNA sequences in the same sample also yield this CDR3. The gene calls are TRBV9 and TRBJ2-7, with 8 positions matching TRBD2. V trimming: 3 bases; J trimming: 4 bases; junction bases outside the gene matches: 6. Per germline, CDR1 SGDLS and CDR2 YYNGEE. This CDR3 is built from 14 residues. The CDR3 region has the DNA TGTGCCAGCAGCGACGGGACTAGTTCGTACGAGCAGTACTTC. Its protein is CASSDGTSSYEQYF.

The chain has TRBV19 and TRBJ2-5, with D perhaps TRBD1 (6 bases). The ends were cut back, 3 bases at V and 2 bases at J, with 10 bases in the middle. Per the germline V gene, CDR1 is LNHDA and CDR2 is SQIVND (reference sequence). The CDR3 is made up of 14 amino acids. CDR3 in amino acids: CASSILGAQETQYF. In DNA, the CDR3 is TGTGCCAGTAGTATTTTGGGGGCTCAAGAGACCCAGTACTTC. Full variable domain (missing parts from reference TRBV19 and TRBJ2-5): DGGITQSPKYLFRKEGQNVTLSCEQNLNHDAMYWYRQDPGQGLRLIYYSQIVNDFQKGDIAEGYSVSREKKESFPLTVTSAQKNPTAFYLCASSILGAQETQYFGPGTRLLVL.

A note on this clone: Other nucleotide sequences in the sample specify the same CDR3. For the CDR3, the DNA is TGTGCCAGCAGTTTAGGAAGCCTTAGCAATCAGCCCCAGCATTTT. The encoded protein is CASSLGSLSNQPQHF. The rearrangement links TRBV27 to TRBJ1-5, with D unresolved. The CDR3 extends over 15 amino acids. CDR1 and CDR2 (germline): MNHEY, SMNVEV (reference sequence). V was pared by 2 bases and J by 0 bases, with 8 bases between.

This chain joins TRBV27 and TRBJ2-3, with 8 bases matching TRBD2. The germline V gene encodes CDR1 MNHEY and CDR2 SMNVEV (reference sequence). V trimming: 2 bases; J trimming: 2 bases; junction bases outside the gene matches: 9. There are 17 residues in the CDR3. CDR3 in DNA: TGTGCCAGCAGTTTAACTTCGGGAGGGCCTATCACAGATACGCAGTATTTT. Translating it yields CASSLTSGGPITDTQYF.

The gene calls are TRBV28 and TRBJ1-1; 8 bases match TRBD1. With V trimmed by 6 bases and J by 3 bases, 6 bases remained unmatched. The germline CDR1 and CDR2 sequences are MDHEN and SYDVKM. The CDR3 consists of 14 residues. CDR3 DNA sequence: TGTGCCAGCAGCTACACGACAGGGGACACTGAAGCTTTCTTT. Encoded protein: CASSYTTGDTEAFF.

The rearrangement joins TRBV27 to TRBJ2-6; tentative D call: TRBD2 (5 bases). The CDR3 sequence is 16 residues long. Germline V gene data show CDR1 as MNHEY and CDR2 as SMNVEV (reference sequence). The V gene lost 6 bases and the J gene lost 2 bases, with 14 bases spanning the gap. The CDR3 region has the DNA TGTGCCAGCAGCTTCGTGGAGGTGGCTGGGGCCAACGTCCTGACTTTC. Protein sequence: CASSFVEVAGANVLTF.

Notes on this clone: The same CDR3 can be traced to other DNA sequences in this sample. V is TRBV4-1 and J is TRBJ2-1; perhaps TRBD1 as D (6 bases). Trimming removed 3 bases at V and 7 bases at J, with 13 bases between. This CDR3 contains 14 residues. In germline, CDR1 is MGHRA, CDR2 YSYEKL. The chain's CDR3 is CASSQGTGYNEQFF. DNA of the CDR3: TGCGCCAGCAGCCAGGGTACAGGGTATAATGAGCAGTTCTTC.

This chain connects TRBV7-2 to TRBJ2-1, with 8 bases that match TRBD2. Per germline, CDR1 SGHTA and CDR2 FQGNSA. The J segment lost 12 bases and the V segment lost 6 bases, leaving 10 bases of the junction unmatched. The CDR3 runs 13 residues. CDR3: CASSFKREWGQFF. As DNA, the CDR3 is TGTGCCAGCAGTTTTAAGCGGGAGTGGGGGCAGTTCTTC.

V and J are TRBV9 and TRBJ2-2; D is ambiguous. Between the trimmed V and J ends, which lost 4 bases and 5 bases, there was a span of 9 bases. Germline V lookup: CDR1 SGDLS, CDR2 YYNGEE. There are 13 residues in the CDR3. The CDR3 sequence: CASSPAVTGELFF. The CDR3 DNA is TGTGCCAGCAGCCCTGCAGTTACCGGGGAGCTGTTTTTT.

The CDR3 coding sequence is TGTGCCAGCAGCTTTCCCGGGGGTGAGACCCAGTACTTC. This sequence encodes CASSFPGGETQYF. V gene TRBV7-9 combines with J gene TRBJ2-5; the D gene is possibly TRBD2 (6 bases). V was shortened by 3 bases and J by 5 bases, with 10 bases between the two germline ends. The CDR3 totals 13 residues. Germline V gene lookup returns CDR1 SEHNR and CDR2 FQNEAQ (reference sequence).

V gene TRBV2 combines with J gene TRBJ2-7; the D gene is possibly TRBD1 (5 bases). Germline values: CDR1 SNHLY, CDR2 FYNNEI. V gave up 9 bases and J gave up 3 bases, with 21 bases separating them. The CDR3 runs to 15 residues. The DNA for the CDR3 is TGTGCCAGTCTTACCCAGGGTCCGGTCTACTACGAGCAGTACTTC. This gives the protein CASLTQGPVYYEQYF.

V is TRBV27 and J is TRBJ1-1, with D possibly matching TRBD1 (5 bases). Trimming shortened V by 11 bases and J by 1 base, and 20 bases separated the two germline ends. Germline CDR1 is MNHEY and CDR2 is SMNVEV (reference sequence). The CDR3 has 15 residues. For the CDR3, the DNA is TGTGCCGCCCACGGGACTTCTGGGGGGAACACTGAAGCTTTCTTT. Translating gives CAAHGTSGGNTEAFF.

The chain employs TRBV29-1 and TRBJ1-4; D is perhaps TRBD1 (5 bases). The germline V gene encodes CDR1 SQVTM and CDR2 ANQGSEA. CDR3 length: 12 amino acids. V was pared by 5 bases and J by 4 bases, with 8 bases between. The chain's CDR3 is CSVLQVNEKLFF. CDR3 bases: TGCAGCGTTCTACAGGTTAATGAAAAACTGTTTTTT.

The chain links TRBV5-1 to TRBJ1-2; D remains ambiguous. Deletions cut 4 bases from V and 4 bases from J, with 14 bases between. Germline CDR1 and CDR2: SGHRS and YFSETQ. The CDR3 extends over 14 amino acids. The CDR3 nucleotides are TGCGCCAGCAGCGCATTACCGGGGTCCTATGGCTACACCTTC. This encodes CASSALPGSYGYTF.

This clone came up once. The genes are TRBV5-1 and TRBJ1-5; TRBD1 might be the D (6 bases). The CDR3 contains 20 residues. Germline CDR1 reads SGHRS; CDR2 reads YFSETQ. V lost 0 bases and J lost 0, with 22 bases in between. The CDR3 reads CASSLDTPKQGGNSNQPQHF. The CDR3, as DNA: TGCGCCAGCAGCTTGGATACGCCTAAACAGGGAGGGAATAGCAATCAGCCCCAGCATTTT.

J is TRBJ2-2 and V is TRBV6-1; D is unclear. The CDR3 has 14 amino acids. Trimming removed 6 bases from V and 0 bases from J, with 8 bases in between. Germline CDR1 and CDR2: MNHNS and SASEGT. The CDR3 nucleotides read TGTGCCAGCAGCTCGAATCCGAACACCGGGGAGCTGTTTTTT. Translated, it gives CASSSNPNTGELFF.

This chain connects TRBV19 to TRBJ1-5; D is perhaps TRBD1 (6 bases). The CDR3 consists of 15 residues. Germline V lookup: CDR1 LNHDA, CDR2 SQIVND (reference sequence). With 10 bases removed from V and 5 bases from J, the gap between germline ends came to 21 bases. The chain's CDR3 is CATSELGGGYQPQHF. CDR3 nucleotide sequence: TGTGCCACCTCGGAATTAGGGGGTGGGTATCAGCCCCAGCATTTT.

The genes are TRBV6-5 and TRBJ2-1; no firm D call. This CDR3 is built from 13 residues. The germline V and J ends were trimmed by 7 bases and 6 bases, with 13 bases remaining between them. Germline V gene sequence: CDR1 MNHEY, CDR2 SVGAGI. This CDR3 reads CASNPWVGNEQFF. In DNA form, the CDR3 reads TGTGCCAGCAATCCGTGGGTGGGCAATGAGCAGTTCTTC.